The rows below give T cell receptor beta chains drawn from one sample of a study of monozygotic twins with cystic fibrosis. Sequencing was performed with immunoSEQ multiplex PCR; in TCRdb, only in-frame clones are kept and a portion is missing. This table has tens of thousands of clones, about 93% appearing once. Sequencing input: blood. These receptors all stem from a boy aged 2-15 years with cystic fibrosis. CDR3s include the opening cysteine and the closing phenylalanine or tryptophan. The D gene is left open where the match is weak. Clone size is given for some rows only: seen once, a few or many times, or a class if the clone is expanded.

CDR3 length | D gene | clone size | J gene | V gene | CDR3 DNA | CDR3 protein
14 | NA | once | TRBJ2-5 | TRBV6-5 | TGTGCCAGCAGTCCTACGGCTAGAGAAGAGACCCAGTACTTC | CASSPTAREETQYF
15 | NA | NA | TRBJ1-1 | TRBV21-1 | TGTGCCAGCAGCCTACCGACAGGGAGGAACACTGAAGCTTTCTTT | CASSLPTGRNTEAFF
14 | NA | NA | TRBJ1-4 | TRBV11-2 | TGTGCCAGCAGCCTGGGAGCAACTAATGAAAAACTGTTTTTT | CASSLGATNEKLFF
15 | TRBD2 | NA | TRBJ2-1 | TRBV5-4 | TGTGCCAGCAGCTTCACGGGGGGGTCCGACAATGAGCAGTTCTTC | CASSFTGGSDNEQFF
12 | NA | NA | TRBJ2-2 | TRBV7-9 | TGTGCCAGCAGCTTAGGGACCGGGGAGCTGTTTTTT | CASSLGTGELFF
14 | TRBD1 | NA | TRBJ1-2 | TRBV19 | TGTGCCAGTAGTATGTATCACAGGGGCTATGGCTACACCTTC | CASSMYHRGYGYTF
17 | TRBD1 | NA | TRBJ2-2 | TRBV4-1 | TGCGCCAGCAGCCATTCCGACAGGGTAGCTTGGACCGGGGAGCTGTTTTTT | CASSHSDRVAWTGELFF
15 | NA | NA | TRBJ1-4 | TRBV19 | TGTGCCAGTAGTATAGGGACAACTACTAATGAAAAACTGTTTTTT | CASSIGTTTNEKLFF
16 | TRBD1 | NA | TRBJ1-6 | TRBV11-2 | TGTGCCAGTCGAAGCTTCCGGGACAGGGGGAATTCACCCCTCCACTTT | CASRSFRDRGNSPLHF
14 | NA | NA | TRBJ1-2 | TRBV19 | TGTGCCAGTACGACAGTCTCTAGAGGCTATGGCTACACCTTC | CASTTVSRGYGYTF
13 | NA | NA | TRBJ1-4 | TRBV5-6 | TGTGCCAGCAGCTTGGGACGTGGGGAAAAACTGTTTTTT | CASSLGRGEKLFF
15 | NA | NA | TRBJ1-2 | TRBV9 | TGTGCCAGCAGCGTAGCAGGGAATGCTAACTATGGCTACACCTTC | CASSVAGNANYGYTF
13 | NA | NA | TRBJ1-3 | TRBV7-9 | TGTGCCAGCAGCGGCAGAATTGGAAACACCATATATTTT | CASSGRIGNTIYF
12 | NA | once | TRBJ1-2 | TRBV28 | TGTGCCAGCAGTGTTTCCTTTCAAGGCTACACCTTC | CASSVSFQGYTF
18 | TRBD2 | NA | TRBJ2-2 | TRBV11-2 | TGTGCCAGCAGCTTAGGTAGCGGGGGGAGCACGAACACCGGGGAGCTGTTTTTT | CASSLGSGGSTNTGELFF
13 | TRBD1 | NA | TRBJ2-7 | TRBV7-3 | TGTGCCAGCAGTCAGACCAACAGGGGGGAGCAGTACTTC | CASSQTNRGEQYF
16 | TRBD1 | NA | TRBJ1-2 | TRBV11-1 | TGTGCCAGCAGCTTAAACAGGGGGCGCGAGAACTATGGCTACACCTTC | CASSLNRGRENYGYTF
17 | TRBD2 | NA | TRBJ2-3 | TRBV4-2 | TGTGCCAGCAGCCAAGATCCGAGCGGGAGACCCACAGATACGCAGTATTTT | CASSQDPSGRPTDTQYF
16 | NA | NA | TRBJ1-2 | TRBV11-2 | TGTGCCAGCAGCTCTATTTATACAGGGAGCGCCTATGGCTACACCTTC | CASSSIYTGSAYGYTF
14 | NA | NA | TRBJ2-5 | TRBV4-2 | TGTGCCAGCAGCTTCGGCAGTAACGGAGAGACCCAGTACTTC | CASSFGSNGETQYF
16 | TRBD2 | NA | TRBJ2-3 | TRBV4-2 | TGTGCCAGCAGCCAACATAGCGGGGGTAGCACAGATACGCAGTATTTT | CASSQHSGGSTDTQYF
15 | TRBD1 | NA | TRBJ2-7 | TRBV6-5 | TGTGCCAGCAGGATCCGGGGACAGGGGGTCTACGAGCAGTACTTC | CASRIRGQGVYEQYF
18 | TRBD2 | NA | TRBJ2-4 | TRBV7-2 | TGTGCCAGCAGCTTAGTGGCGGCTAGCGGGGGAGGAGGGGGCATTCAGTACTTC | CASSLVAASGGGGGIQYF
15 | NA | NA | TRBJ1-2 | TRBV7-9 | TGTGCCAGCAGCCCCTGGGACGGCATTATCTATGGCTACACCTTC | CASSPWDGIIYGYTF
14 | NA | NA | TRBJ1-6 | TRBV11-2 | TGTGCCAGCAGCTTAGCCAGGAGTAATTCACCCCTCCACTTT | CASSLARSNSPLHF
14 | NA | NA | TRBJ2-7 | TRBV21-1 | TGTGCCAGCAGCAAAGCGCTGTGGGGGAACGAGCAGTACTTC | CASSKALWGNEQYF
19 | NA | NA | TRBJ1-3 | TRBV13 | TGTGCCAGCAGCTCCTACCCCGCCGGCCCAGGGAGCTCTGGAAACACCATATATTTT | CASSSYPAGPGSSGNTIYF
14 | NA | NA | TRBJ1-1 | TRBV7-9 | TGTGCCAGCAGCCCAGGGACAAAGAACACTGAAGCTTTCTTT | CASSPGTKNTEAFF
15 | NA | once | TRBJ1-5 | TRBV10-3 | TGTGCCATCAGTGAGTCGAAGATCGGCAATCAGCCCCAGCATTTT | CAISESKIGNQPQHF
16 | NA | NA | TRBJ1-3 | TRBV4-2 | TGTGCCAGCGGGTTTTCAACAGGGCGCTCTGGAAACACCATATATTTT | CASGFSTGRSGNTIYF
17 | NA | NA | TRBJ1-2 | TRBV7-9 | TGTGCCAGCAGCTTAGCTCGGCCTCTCGACAGGAGCTATGGCTACACCTTC | CASSLARPLDRSYGYTF
16 | TRBD1 | few | TRBJ1-4 | TRBV18 | TGTGCCAGCTCACCCCGCTCGACAGGGGGAAATGAAAAACTGTTTTTT | CASSPRSTGGNEKLFF
15 | NA | NA | TRBJ2-7 | TRBV9 | TGTGCCAGCAGCGTAGGAGGGACGGTGACCTACGAGCAGTACTTC | CASSVGGTVTYEQYF
15 | NA | once | TRBJ1-2 | TRBV5-1 | TGCGCCAGCAGCCCTGGGGTACTGGGGTTGGAAGGCTACACCTTC | CASSPGVLGLEGYTF
15 | NA | NA | TRBJ1-5 | TRBV5-1 | TGCGCCAGCAGCTTGGCGGGGGACTTGAATCAGCCCCAGCATTTT | CASSLAGDLNQPQHF